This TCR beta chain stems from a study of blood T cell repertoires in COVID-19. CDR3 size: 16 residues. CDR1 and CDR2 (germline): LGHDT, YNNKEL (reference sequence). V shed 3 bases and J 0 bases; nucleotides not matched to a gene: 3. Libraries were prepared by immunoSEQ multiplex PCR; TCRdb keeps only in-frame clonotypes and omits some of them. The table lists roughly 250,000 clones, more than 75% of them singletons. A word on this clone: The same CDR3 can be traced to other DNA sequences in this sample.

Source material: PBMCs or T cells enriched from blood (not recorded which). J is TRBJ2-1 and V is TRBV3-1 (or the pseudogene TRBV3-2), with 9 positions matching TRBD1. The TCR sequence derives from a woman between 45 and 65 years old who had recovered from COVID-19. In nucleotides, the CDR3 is TGTGCCAGCAGCCAGACAGGGGGACGCTCCTACAATGAGCAGTTCTTC. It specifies CASSQTGGRSYNEQFF.